The present entry profiles one T cell receptor (beta chain) with its context. Sequencing was performed with immunoSEQ multiplex PCR; in TCRdb, only in-frame clones are kept and a portion is missing. The sample consists of more than 50,000 clones, approximately 86% of them appearing once. This CDR3 contains 15 residues. Germline CDR1 reads MDHEN; CDR2 reads SYDVKM. The junction had 8 bases not matched to a gene; V was cut back by 3 bases and J by 4 bases. This specimen comes from a study of OX40 agonist ivuxolimab in advanced cancers. On the study more broadly: Three partial responders included one hepatocellular carcinoma patient and two cutaneous melanoma patients.

The sample here was CD4+ or CD8+ T cells sorted from blood, taken in a trial of the OX40 agonist ivuxolimab. The rearrangement joins TRBV28 to TRBJ2-7; 8 bases align to TRBD1. The receptor was derived from an adult with an advanced solid tumor such as melanoma, head and neck, liver or kidney cancer. DNA for the CDR3: TGTGCCAGCAGTTTGACAGGGGCAACAGGATACGAGCAGTACTTC. Translating gives CASSLTGATGYEQYF.